This T cell receptor (beta chain) is from a study of ipilimumab plus nivolumab after autologous stem cell transplantation. Only in-frame clones appear in the TCRdb table, and some are missing; sequencing was by immunoSEQ multiplex PCR. This table has about 16,000 clones, about 81% appearing once. The CDR3 loop spans 15 amino acids. V was clipped by 3 bases and J by 2 bases, with 12 bases between them. The germline V gene encodes CDR1 KGHSH and CDR2 LQKENI. The source was PBMCs, collected in a trial of ipilimumab plus nivolumab as post-transplant consolidation. This chain uses TRBV18 with TRBJ2-3, with D perhaps matching TRBD2 (6 bases). The TCR was taken from a male donor with diffuse large B-cell lymphoma. DNA of the CDR3: TGTGCCAGCTCACCGGGGACTCCAGACACAGATACGCAGTATTTT. Residues: CASSPGTPDTDTQYF.